Listed here is a single T cell receptor (beta chain). Its antigen remains unknown. The data were taken from a study of OX40 agonist ivuxolimab in advanced cancers. Assay: immunoSEQ multiplex PCR; the TCRdb copy retains only in-frame clones and omits some. The data hold over 40,000 clones, with about 90% observed a single time. V lost 2 bases and J 7 bases, leaving 13 bases between the germline ends. The germline V gene has CDR1 SGDLS and CDR2 YYNGEE. This CDR3 spans 14 amino acids. General study results and limits: Some nonresponders likewise displayed low normalized T-cell clonal expansion.

The material sequenced was CD4+ or CD8+ T cells sorted from blood, taken in a trial of the OX40 agonist ivuxolimab. The clonotype originates from an adult with an advanced solid tumor such as melanoma, head and neck, liver or kidney cancer. V is TRBV9 and J is TRBJ2-1; possibly TRBD2 for D (6 bases). Here the CDR3 reads CASSVFGRVNEQFF. In DNA, the CDR3 is TGTGCCAGCAGCGTTTTCGGGAGAGTGAATGAGCAGTTCTTC.